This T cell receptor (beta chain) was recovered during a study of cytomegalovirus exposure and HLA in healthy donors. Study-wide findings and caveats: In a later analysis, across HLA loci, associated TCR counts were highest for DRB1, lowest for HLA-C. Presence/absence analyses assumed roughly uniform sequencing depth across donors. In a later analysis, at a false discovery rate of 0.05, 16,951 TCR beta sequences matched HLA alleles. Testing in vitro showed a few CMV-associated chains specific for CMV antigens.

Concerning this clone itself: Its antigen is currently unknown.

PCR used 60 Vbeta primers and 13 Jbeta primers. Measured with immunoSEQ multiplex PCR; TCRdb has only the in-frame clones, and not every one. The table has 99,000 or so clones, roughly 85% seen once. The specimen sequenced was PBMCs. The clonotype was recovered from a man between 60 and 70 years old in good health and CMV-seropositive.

The CDR3 DNA reads as TGCGCCAGCAGCCGACAGATGAACACTGAAGCTTTCTTT. Translation gives CASSRQMNTEAFF. The genes are TRBV4-1 and TRBJ1-1, with D tentatively TRBD1 (5 bases). Trimming took off 4 bases at V and 0 bases at J, with 6 bases between the two ends. The V gene's germline CDR1 is MGHRA and CDR2 YSYEKL. This CDR3 has 13 amino acids.